Presented here are 2 T cell receptor beta chains from one specimen sequenced in a study of PD-L1 blockade in urothelial cancer. Time point of the sample: peripheral blood 6 weeks after treatment start. Sequencing used immunoSEQ multiplex PCR; TCRdb keeps in-frame clones, though not all of them. This table holds about 29,000 clones, 80% to 85% found once. The sample in question was PBMCs, obtained around atezolizumab (anti-PD-L1) treatment. Receptor source: a man in his 70s with urothelial cancer.

This chain joins TRBV5-1 and TRBJ1-2; possible D gene TRBD1, 5 bases. Trimming stripped 0 bases from V and 5 bases from J, with 17 bases between. Germline V CDR1 and CDR2: SGHRS, YFSETQ. The CDR3 is 16 amino acids. The CDR3 here is CASSLDTGEVMYGYTF. The CDR3 DNA sequence: TGCGCCAGCAGCTTGGATACGGGGGAAGTAATGTATGGCTACACCTTC.

CDR3 coding DNA: TGCGCCAGCAGCCTTGGGACTCTCGAGAGGGAGACCCAGTACTTC. This sequence encodes CASSLGTLERETQYF. The chain uses TRBV4-3 and TRBJ2-5; possible D gene TRBD2, 6 bases. In germline, CDR1 is LGHNA, CDR2 YSLEER. V was shortened by 4 bases and J by 5 bases, with 17 bases between the two germline ends. The CDR3 sequence is 15 residues long.